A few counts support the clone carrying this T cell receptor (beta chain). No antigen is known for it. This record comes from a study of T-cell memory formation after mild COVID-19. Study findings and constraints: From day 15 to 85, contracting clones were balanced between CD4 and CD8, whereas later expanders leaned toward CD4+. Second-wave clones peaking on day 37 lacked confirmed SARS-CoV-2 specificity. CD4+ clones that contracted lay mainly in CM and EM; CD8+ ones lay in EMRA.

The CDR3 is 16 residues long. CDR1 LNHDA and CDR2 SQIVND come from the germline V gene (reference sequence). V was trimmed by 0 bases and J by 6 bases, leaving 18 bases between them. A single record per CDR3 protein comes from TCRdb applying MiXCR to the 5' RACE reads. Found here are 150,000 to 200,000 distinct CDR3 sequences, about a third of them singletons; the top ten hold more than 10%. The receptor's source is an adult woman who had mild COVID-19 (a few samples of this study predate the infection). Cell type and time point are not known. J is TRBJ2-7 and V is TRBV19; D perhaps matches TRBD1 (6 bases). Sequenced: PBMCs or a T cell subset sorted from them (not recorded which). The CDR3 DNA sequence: TGTGCCAGTAGTATAGATCTTGACAGGACCGCGGGCGAGCAGTACTTC. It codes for CASSIDLDRTAGEQYF.